These 14 T cell receptor beta chains share one sample of origin, sequenced in a study of blood T cell repertoires in COVID-19. The data were produced by immunoSEQ multiplex PCR, yet TCRdb's version contains in-frame clones alone and is incomplete. The sample comprises about 270,000 clones, about nine tenths of which are singletons, and roughly 9.8% rests with the top ten. Sequenced: peripheral blood. The origin of the receptors is a man aged 35 to 55 who had recovered from COVID-19.

J is TRBJ1-5 and V is TRBV27; D ambiguous. Deletions cut 5 bases from V and 7 bases from J, with 12 bases between. Germline V lookup: CDR1 MNHEY, CDR2 SMNVEV (reference sequence). The length of the CDR3 is 13 residues. The CDR3 DNA reads TGTGCCAGCAGTCCCTTAGACAAGCAGCCCCAGCATTTT. It is translated as CASSPLDKQPQHF.

This clone was recorded once. The genes are TRBV7-3 and TRBJ2-7, with 8 bases identical to TRBD2. V was clipped by 5 bases and J by 3 bases; unmatched bases: 6. The CDR3 runs to 14 residues. Germline V gene sequence: CDR1 SGHTA, CDR2 FQGTGA. The chain's CDR3 is CASSATGTSYEQYF. CDR3 sequence (DNA): TGTGCCAGCAGCGCGACCGGGACTAGCTACGAGCAGTACTTC.

V usage is TRBV9 and J usage is TRBJ1-1, with D possibly matching TRBD1 (6 bases). The germline V and J ends were trimmed by 2 bases and 11 bases, with 13 bases remaining between them. The V gene's germline CDR1 is SGDLS and CDR2 YYNGEE. The CDR3 sequence is 12 residues long. CDR3 in DNA: TGTGCCAGCAGCGTCGGACAGTCCCCGGCTTTCTTT. Translation gives CASSVGQSPAFF. The full variable domain, in which reference TRBV9 and TRBJ1-1 provide the parts outside the CDR3, is DSGVTQTPKHLITATGQRVTLRCSPRSGDLSVYWYQQSLDQGLQFLIQYYNGEERAKGNILERFSAQQFPDLHSELNLSSLELGDSALYFCASSVGQSPAFFGQGTRLTVV.

The V and J genes are TRBV7-9 and TRBJ2-5; 11 bases are shared with TRBD1. This CDR3 has 15 amino acids. Trimming at V came to 5 bases and at J to 5 bases, leaving 7 bases not matched to a gene. Germline assignment: CDR1 SEHNR and CDR2 FQNEAQ (reference sequence). CDR3 in DNA: TGTGCCAGCAGCGGGCGGGACAGGGGGGTCGAGACCCAGTACTTC. It is translated as CASSGRDRGVETQYF. Full variable domain (outside the CDR3, taken from reference TRBV7-9 and TRBJ2-5): DTGVSQNPRHKITKRGQNVTFRCDPISEHNRLYWYRQTLGQGPEFLTYFQNEAQLEKSRLLSDRFSAERPKGSFSTLEIQRTEQGDSAMYLCASSGRDRGVETQYFGPGTRLLVL.

The chain links TRBV5-6 to TRBJ1-2; 8 positions agree with TRBD1. CDR1 and CDR2 from the germline V gene are SGHDT and YYEEEE. The CDR3 sequence is 13 residues long. The V segment lost 4 bases and the J segment 8 bases; nucleotides outside the gene matches: 7. The CDR3 nucleotides read TGTGCCAGCAGCAGATTGACAGGGGACGGCTACACCTTC. This sequence encodes CASSRLTGDGYTF.

The rearrangement uses TRBV6-2 or TRBV6-3 and TRBJ1-2; D might be TRBD1 (5 bases). The germline gives CDR1 MNHEY, CDR2 SVGEGT. Trimming took 6 bases from V and 4 from J, leaving 9 bases between them. The CDR3 is 12 amino acids. CDR3 in amino acids: CASSGASYGYTF. CDR3 DNA sequence: TGTGCCAGCAGCGGGGCTTCCTATGGCTACACCTTC.

The gene calls are TRBV12-3 or TRBV12-4 and TRBJ2-1; D uncertain. The V end was cut by 5 bases, the J end by 5 bases, with 4 bases between. This CDR3 has 11 residues. This CDR3 reads CASSAHNEQFF. As DNA, the CDR3 is TGTGCCAGCAGTGCGCACAATGAGCAGTTCTTC.

The V and J genes are TRBV7-8 and TRBJ2-7; 7 bases match TRBD1. The CDR3 extends over 13 amino acids. Losses at the gene ends were 8 bases for V and 6 bases for J; bases not matched to a gene: 10. Germline V gives CDR1 SGHVS, CDR2 FQNEAQ. The CDR3 region is CASRKGGSGEQYF. Written as DNA, the CDR3 is TGTGCCAGCCGAAAAGGGGGCTCGGGCGAGCAGTACTTC.

This clone appeared once. The rearrangement joins TRBV2 to TRBJ2-7; 7 bases agree with TRBD2. This CDR3 comprises 11 residues. Losses at the gene ends were 7 bases for V and 7 bases for J; bases not matched to a gene: 4. Looked up from germline, CDR1 is SNHLY and CDR2 is FYNNEI. For the CDR3, the DNA is TGTGCCAGCAAGCAAGCGGGGGAGCAGTACTTC. It translates to CASKQAGEQYF.

The chain is built from TRBV7-2 and TRBJ2-5, with D maybe TRBD1 (6 bases). CDR1 is SGHTA and CDR2 is FQGNSA in the germline V gene. This CDR3 comprises 13 residues. The CDR3 sequence is CASGHVFQETQYF. The DNA for the CDR3 is TGTGCGTCGGGACATGTCTTCCAAGAGACCCAGTACTTC.

This chain links TRBV7-2 with TRBJ2-6; D might be TRBD1 (6 bases). The CDR3 extends over 16 amino acids. CDR1 and CDR2 from the germline V gene are SGHTA and FQGNSA. V was pared by 9 bases and J by 2 bases, with 17 bases between. CDR3: CASSLQGSAGANVLTF. The CDR3 DNA sequence: TGTGCCAGTTCTTTACAGGGATCCGCTGGGGCCAACGTCCTGACTTTC.

As concerns this clone: Other DNA sequences within the sample encode an identical CDR3. The chain combines TRBV7-2 with TRBJ2-1, with 7 bases identical to TRBD1. The CDR3 is made up of 16 amino acids. In germline, CDR1 is SGHTA, CDR2 FQGNSA. Trimming removed 0 bases from V and 4 bases from J; junction bases left unmatched: 6. CDR3 region: CASSLAVGGSYNEQFF. The CDR3 coding sequence is TGTGCCAGCAGCTTAGCGGTAGGGGGCTCTTACAATGAGCAGTTCTTC.

V and J are TRBV15 and TRBJ1-5; TRBD1 is a possible D gene (6 bases). V was trimmed by 0 bases and J by 2 bases, leaving 14 bases between them. The germline CDR1 and CDR2 sequences are LNHNV and YYDKDF (reference sequence). The CDR3 contains 17 residues. The CDR3 bases are TGTGCCACCAGCAGAGATACGGGGGGGCTCGGCAATCAGCCCCAGCATTTT. This sequence encodes CATSRDTGGLGNQPQHF. Drawing the rest from reference TRBV15 and TRBJ1-5, the complete variable domain is DAMVIQNPRYQVTQFGKPVTLSCSQTLNHNVMYWYQQKSSQAPKLLFHYYDKDFNNEADTPDNFQSRRPNTSFCFLDIRSPGLGDTAMYLCATSRDTGGLGNQPQHFGDGTRLSIL.

Concerning this clone itself: The identical CDR3 is also encoded by other nucleotide sequences in the sample. The chain employs TRBV9 and TRBJ2-2; TRBD2 agrees at 7 bases. The CDR3 runs to 16 residues. The germline V gene encodes CDR1 SGDLS and CDR2 YYNGEE. V was pared by 0 bases and J by 0 bases, with 2 bases of the junction left unmatched. This chain's CDR3 is CASSVGAGANTGELFF. The CDR3 nucleotides are TGTGCCAGCAGCGTAGGTGCGGGGGCGAACACCGGGGAGCTGTTTTTT.